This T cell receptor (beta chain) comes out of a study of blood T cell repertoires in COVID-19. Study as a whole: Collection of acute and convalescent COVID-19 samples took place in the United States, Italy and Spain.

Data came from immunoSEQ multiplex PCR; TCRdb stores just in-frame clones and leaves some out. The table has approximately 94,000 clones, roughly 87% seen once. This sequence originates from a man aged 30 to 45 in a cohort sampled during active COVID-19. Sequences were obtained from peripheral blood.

The CDR3 here is CSVQSPGYYEQYF. Written as DNA, the CDR3 is TGCAGCGTTCAATCGCCCGGTTACTACGAGCAGTACTTC. The chain links TRBV29-1 to TRBJ2-7; D is undetermined. This CDR3 is 13 amino acids long. The germline V gene has CDR1 SQVTM and CDR2 ANQGSEA. Deletions cut 5 bases from V and 3 bases from J, with 14 bases between.